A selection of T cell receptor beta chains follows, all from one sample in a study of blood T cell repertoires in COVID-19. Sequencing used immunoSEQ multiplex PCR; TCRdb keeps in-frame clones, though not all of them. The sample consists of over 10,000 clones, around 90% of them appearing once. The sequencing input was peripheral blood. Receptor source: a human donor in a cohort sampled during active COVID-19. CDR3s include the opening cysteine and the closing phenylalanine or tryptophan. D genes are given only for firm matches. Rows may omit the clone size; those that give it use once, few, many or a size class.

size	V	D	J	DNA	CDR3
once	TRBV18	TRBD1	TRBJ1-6	TGTGCCAGCTCACCACCTTCCGGGACAGCTTATAATTCACCCCTCCACTTT	CASSPPSGTAYNSPLHF
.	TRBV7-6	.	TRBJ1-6	TGTGCCAGCAGCTCGAGAGCACAGGGCAGCACCCTCCACTTT	CASSSRAQGSTLHF
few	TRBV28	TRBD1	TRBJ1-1	TGTGCCAGCAGACAGGGGTGGAACACTGAAGCTTTCTTT	CASRQGWNTEAFF
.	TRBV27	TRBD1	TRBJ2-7	TGTGCCAGCAGCAACTATGGGACAGGGGTATACGAGCAGTACTTC	CASSNYGTGVYEQYF
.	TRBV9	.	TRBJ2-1	TGTGCCAGCAGCGTAGCGGAGTACAATGAGCAGTTCTTC	CASSVAEYNEQFF
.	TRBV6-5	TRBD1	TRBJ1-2	TGTGCCAGCAGTCCAGGGGGCTCTGACTATGGCTACACCTTC	CASSPGGSDYGYTF
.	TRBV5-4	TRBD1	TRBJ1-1	TGTGCCAGCAGCCCGGGCGACAGGGGGAAACTTGAAGCTTTCTTT	CASSPGDRGKLEAFF
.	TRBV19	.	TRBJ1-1	TGTGCCAGTATACCTCAGGTGACTACTAGGAACACTGAAGCTTTCTTT	CASIPQVTTRNTEAFF
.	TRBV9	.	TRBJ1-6	TGTGCCAGCAGCCCTGCCTCCGGGGTTTCACCCCTCCACTTT	CASSPASGVSPLHF
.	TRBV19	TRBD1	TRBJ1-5	TGTGCCACCCGACAGGGAAATCAGCCCCAGCATTTT	CATRQGNQPQHF
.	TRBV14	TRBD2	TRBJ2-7	TGTGCCAGCAGCCAAGTCTCCAGCGGGAGGGCCGAGCAGTACTTC	CASSQVSSGRAEQYF
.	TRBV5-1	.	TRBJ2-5	TGCGCCAGCAGCTTGGAGAGCACTCAAGAGACCCAGTACTTC	CASSLESTQETQYF
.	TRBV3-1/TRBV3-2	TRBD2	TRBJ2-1	TGTGCCAGCAGCCCTAGGACTAGCGGGCTCTACAATGAGCAGTTCTTC	CASSPRTSGLYNEQFF
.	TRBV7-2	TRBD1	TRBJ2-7	TGTGCCAGCAGCTTCAGTGGACAGGAACCCTCCTACGAGCAGTACTTC	CASSFSGQEPSYEQYF
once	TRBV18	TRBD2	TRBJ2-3	TGTGCCAGCTCGTTAATAGCGGGACCAAGCACAGATACGCAGTATTTT	CASSLIAGPSTDTQYF
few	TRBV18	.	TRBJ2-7	TGTGCCAGCTCCCACGGGGAGCACGCCGCCGAGCAGTACTTC	CASSHGEHAAEQYF
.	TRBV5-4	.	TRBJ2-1	TGTGCCAGCAGCTTGGCCGGGGGGCGCGACTACAATGAGCAGTTCTTC	CASSLAGGRDYNEQFF
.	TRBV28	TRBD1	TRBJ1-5	TGTGCCAGCAGCACCGGACAGGGGGTGAGTCGGCCCCAGCATTTT	CASSTGQGVSRPQHF
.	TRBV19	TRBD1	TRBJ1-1	TGTGCCAGTAGTAAGAAACAGGGGGCGGTTTTCGAGTCTTTCTTT	CASSKKQGAVFESFF
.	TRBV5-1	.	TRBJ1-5	TGCGCCAGCAGCCCGGGGGGGTATAGCAATCAGCCCCAGCATTTT	CASSPGGYSNQPQHF
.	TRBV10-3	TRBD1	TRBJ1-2	TGTGCCATCACACCGGGACAGAACTATGGCTACACCTTC	CAITPGQNYGYTF
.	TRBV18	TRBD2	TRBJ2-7	TGTGCCAGCTCACCGACGGGACTAGCGGGCTACGAGCAGTACTTC	CASSPTGLAGYEQYF
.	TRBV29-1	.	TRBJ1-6	TGCAGCGTGAGCTCCTATAATTCACCCCTCCACTTT	CSVSSYNSPLHF
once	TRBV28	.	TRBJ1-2	TGTGCCAGCAGTTTATCGCAGGGCCGCGGCTACACCTTC	CASSLSQGRGYTF
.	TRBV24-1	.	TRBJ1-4	TGTGCCACCAGTGATTTAGGGGGTACGACTAATGAAAAACTGTTTTTT	CATSDLGGTTNEKLFF
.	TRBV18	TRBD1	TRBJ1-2	TGTGCCAGCTCACTGGGACAGGGGAATAGTAACTATGGCTACACCTTC	CASSLGQGNSNYGYTF
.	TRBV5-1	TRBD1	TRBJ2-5	TGCGCCAGCAGCTTAGGGACAGGGGGATCGTGGGAGACCCAGTACTTC	CASSLGTGGSWETQYF
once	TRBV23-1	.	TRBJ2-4	TGCGCCAGCAGTCAATTCTACTGGGCCAAAAACATTCAGTACTTC	CASSQFYWAKNIQYF
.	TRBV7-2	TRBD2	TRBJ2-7	TGTGCCAGCACCTGGGCGGGGGGTTATTCCTACGAGCAGTACTTC	CASTWAGGYSYEQYF
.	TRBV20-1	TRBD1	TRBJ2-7	TGCAGTGCTAGTCCGGGACAGGGGCGCCCCGACTACTACGAGCAGTACTTC	CSASPGQGRPDYYEQYF
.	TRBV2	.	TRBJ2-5	TGTGCCAGCAGTGACAGGCAAGAGACCCAGTACTTC	CASSDRQETQYF
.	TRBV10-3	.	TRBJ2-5	TGTGCCATCAGGGCGGGGGCTACCCAAGAGACCCAGTACTTC	CAIRAGATQETQYF
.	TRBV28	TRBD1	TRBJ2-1	TGTGCCAGCAGTTCTGCCGGGACAGGGGGCAATGAGCAGTTCTTC	CASSSAGTGGNEQFF
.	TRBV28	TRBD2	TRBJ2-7	TGTGCCAGCACCGGGGGGGGCGCGGGGTCAATCCACGAGCAGTACTTC	CASTGGGAGSIHEQYF
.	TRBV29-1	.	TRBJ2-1	TGCAGCGTTGTTTTGGTCGGTGAGCAGTTCTTC	CSVVLVGEQFF
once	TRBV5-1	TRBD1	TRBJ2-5	TGCGCCAGCAGCATTTCGACAGGGAGAGAGACCCAGTACTTC	CASSISTGRETQYF
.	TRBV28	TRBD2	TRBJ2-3	TGTGCCAGCAGTCCATTTAGCGGGAGGGCTCCATGGGCAGATACGCAGTATTTT	CASSPFSGRAPWADTQYF
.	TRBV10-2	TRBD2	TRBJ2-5	TGCGCCAGCAGTGAACCGTTAGCGGGACAAGAGACCCAGTACTTC	CASSEPLAGQETQYF
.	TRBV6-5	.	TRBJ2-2	TGTGCCAGCAGCTCTACAGGGAACACCGGGGAGCTGTTTTTT	CASSSTGNTGELFF
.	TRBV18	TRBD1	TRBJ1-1	TGTGCCAGCTCACCTGGGGACAGGGCCCGAACGAACACTGAAGCTTTCTTT	CASSPGDRARTNTEAFF
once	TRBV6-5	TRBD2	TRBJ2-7	TGTGCCAGCAGCTACAGCCCGGGGGGGGTCTCATACGAGCAGTACTTC	CASSYSPGGVSYEQYF
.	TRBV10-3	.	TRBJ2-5	TGTGCCATCAGTGATAATCAAGAGACCCAGTACTTC	CAISDNQETQYF
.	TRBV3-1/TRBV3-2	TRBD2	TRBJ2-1	TGTGCCAGCAGCCAGGCCCTAGCGGGGGGCAGGAGTAATGAGCAGTTCTTC	CASSQALAGGRSNEQFF
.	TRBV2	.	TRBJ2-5	TGTGCCAGCAATTCCAGGCCGTTGGAGACCCAGTACTTC	CASNSRPLETQYF
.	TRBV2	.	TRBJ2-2	TGTGCCAGCAGAGGCCGAATGGAGGGGGCGCATGTCTTGTCCGGGGAGCTGTTTTTT	CASRGRMEGAHVLSGELFF
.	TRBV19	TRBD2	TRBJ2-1	TGTGCCAGTAGTACCTCCGGGACTAGCGCCCATTTCGATGAGCAGTTCTTC	CASSTSGTSAHFDEQFF
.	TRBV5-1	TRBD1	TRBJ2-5	TGCGCCAGCAGAGATTTGGGACAGCTTCAAGAGACCCAGTACTTC	CASRDLGQLQETQYF
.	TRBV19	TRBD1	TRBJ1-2	TGTGCCAGTACGGGGACAGGGTGGAACTATGGCTACACCTTC	CASTGTGWNYGYTF
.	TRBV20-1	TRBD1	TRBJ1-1	TGCAGTGCCAGACAGGGAGAAGCTTTCTTT	CSARQGEAFF
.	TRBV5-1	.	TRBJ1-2	TGCGCCAGCAGCGGGCCCCTCGATGGCTACACCTTC	CASSGPLDGYTF
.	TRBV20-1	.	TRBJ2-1	TGCAGCGCCAGACTGGAGCAGTTCTTC	CSARLEQFF
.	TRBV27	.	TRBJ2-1	TGTGCCAGCAGCATCCGGGGGGCAGTTGAGGGCAATGAGCAGTTCTTC	CASSIRGAVEGNEQFF
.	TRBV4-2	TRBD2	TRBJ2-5	TGTGCCAGCAGCCAAGATCTTAGCGGGACAAGACAAGAGACCCAGTACTTC	CASSQDLSGTRQETQYF
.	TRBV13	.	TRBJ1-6	TGTGCCAGCAGCGCAAGGGGGACCAGCTCCTATAATTCACCCCTCCACTTT	CASSARGTSSYNSPLHF
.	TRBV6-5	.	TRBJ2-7	TGTGCCAGCAGTTACTCAGGTAGCCCCTCCTACGAGCAGTACTTC	CASSYSGSPSYEQYF
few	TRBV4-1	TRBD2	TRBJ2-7	TGCGCCAGCAGCCAAGCCCTAGCGGGGGTCTACGAGCAGTACTTC	CASSQALAGVYEQYF
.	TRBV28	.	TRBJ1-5	TGTGCCAGCAGTGGAGGGATAATAAATCAGCCCCAGCATTTT	CASSGGIINQPQHF
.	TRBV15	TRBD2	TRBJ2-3	TGTGCCACCAGCAGAGTAGCGGGAGGGCTGGGGACAGATACGCAGTATTTT	CATSRVAGGLGTDTQYF